The rows below give T cell receptor beta chains drawn from one sample of a study of shared clonotypes between healthy human individuals. The method was immunoSEQ multiplex PCR; TCRdb's version includes in-frame clones alone and lacks a portion of them. The sample includes about 1 million clones, about 75% of them seen just once. The sequenced sample consisted of memory CD4+ T cells sorted from blood. These receptor sequences come from a man between 18 and 35 years old in good health. The conserved cysteine and the conserved F or W are not part of the CDR3 here. Expanded clones get a size class; other rows say once, few or many, or leave the size out.

V: TRBV19; size: few; J: TRBJ2-7; CDR3: ASTVHAGTGNYEQY
V: TRBV2; size: -; J: TRBJ2-2; CDR3: ASSVFPGPPGELF
V: TRBV5-1; size: -; J: TRBJ2-3; CDR3: ASRIGISTDTQY
V: TRBV5-1; size: -; J: TRBJ2-3; CDR3: ASSAWTADTQY
V: TRBV6-1; size: -; J: TRBJ1-1; CDR3: ASRWTGSTEAF
V: TRBV25-1; size: -; J: TRBJ1-3; CDR3: ASSGTGNTIY
V: TRBV5-4; size: -; J: TRBJ2-1; CDR3: ASSFRTANHNEQF
V: TRBV10-1; size: -; J: TRBJ2-7; CDR3: ASSPGQLSSYEQY
V: TRBV28; size: -; J: TRBJ1-1; CDR3: ASTAPPGGGWDTEAF
V: TRBV16; size: -; J: TRBJ2-6; CDR3: ASSPSPSGANVLT
V: TRBV6-1; size: few; J: TRBJ2-1; CDR3: ASSVSLAGGYNEQF
V: TRBV19; size: -; J: TRBJ2-2; CDR3: ASSISPLTGELF
V: TRBV11-1; size: -; J: TRBJ2-7; CDR3: ASSLEYSYRPYEQY
V: TRBV2; size: few; J: TRBJ2-1; CDR3: ASSDTSGDEQF
V: TRBV6-5; size: -; J: TRBJ1-6; CDR3: ASSYSRSNSPLH
V: TRBV7-3; size: once; J: TRBJ2-2; CDR3: ASSLGGTSFPGELF
V: TRBV10-3; size: -; J: TRBJ1-2; CDR3: AISDSSGGYT
V: TRBV11-1; size: -; J: TRBJ1-2; CDR3: ASSRPGNYGYT
V: TRBV7-2; size: -; J: TRBJ1-1; CDR3: ASSFRPMGVTEAF
V: TRBV29-1; size: -; J: TRBJ2-7; CDR3: SVKPGQGIEQY
V: TRBV6-5; size: few; J: TRBJ1-4; CDR3: ASSYSIREKLF
V: TRBV6-5; size: -; J: TRBJ1-1; CDR3: ASRWTGGPEAF
V: TRBV11-2; size: -; J: TRBJ2-5; CDR3: ASSESGTGGETQY
V: TRBV4-3; size: -; J: TRBJ2-7; CDR3: ASSHLGQYEQY
V: TRBV10-3; size: once; J: TRBJ1-2; CDR3: AISDHRGGYGYT
V: TRBV18; size: once; J: TRBJ1-2; CDR3: ASSPRDRERGYT
V: TRBV6-5; size: -; J: TRBJ2-7; CDR3: ASSYTGSFEQY